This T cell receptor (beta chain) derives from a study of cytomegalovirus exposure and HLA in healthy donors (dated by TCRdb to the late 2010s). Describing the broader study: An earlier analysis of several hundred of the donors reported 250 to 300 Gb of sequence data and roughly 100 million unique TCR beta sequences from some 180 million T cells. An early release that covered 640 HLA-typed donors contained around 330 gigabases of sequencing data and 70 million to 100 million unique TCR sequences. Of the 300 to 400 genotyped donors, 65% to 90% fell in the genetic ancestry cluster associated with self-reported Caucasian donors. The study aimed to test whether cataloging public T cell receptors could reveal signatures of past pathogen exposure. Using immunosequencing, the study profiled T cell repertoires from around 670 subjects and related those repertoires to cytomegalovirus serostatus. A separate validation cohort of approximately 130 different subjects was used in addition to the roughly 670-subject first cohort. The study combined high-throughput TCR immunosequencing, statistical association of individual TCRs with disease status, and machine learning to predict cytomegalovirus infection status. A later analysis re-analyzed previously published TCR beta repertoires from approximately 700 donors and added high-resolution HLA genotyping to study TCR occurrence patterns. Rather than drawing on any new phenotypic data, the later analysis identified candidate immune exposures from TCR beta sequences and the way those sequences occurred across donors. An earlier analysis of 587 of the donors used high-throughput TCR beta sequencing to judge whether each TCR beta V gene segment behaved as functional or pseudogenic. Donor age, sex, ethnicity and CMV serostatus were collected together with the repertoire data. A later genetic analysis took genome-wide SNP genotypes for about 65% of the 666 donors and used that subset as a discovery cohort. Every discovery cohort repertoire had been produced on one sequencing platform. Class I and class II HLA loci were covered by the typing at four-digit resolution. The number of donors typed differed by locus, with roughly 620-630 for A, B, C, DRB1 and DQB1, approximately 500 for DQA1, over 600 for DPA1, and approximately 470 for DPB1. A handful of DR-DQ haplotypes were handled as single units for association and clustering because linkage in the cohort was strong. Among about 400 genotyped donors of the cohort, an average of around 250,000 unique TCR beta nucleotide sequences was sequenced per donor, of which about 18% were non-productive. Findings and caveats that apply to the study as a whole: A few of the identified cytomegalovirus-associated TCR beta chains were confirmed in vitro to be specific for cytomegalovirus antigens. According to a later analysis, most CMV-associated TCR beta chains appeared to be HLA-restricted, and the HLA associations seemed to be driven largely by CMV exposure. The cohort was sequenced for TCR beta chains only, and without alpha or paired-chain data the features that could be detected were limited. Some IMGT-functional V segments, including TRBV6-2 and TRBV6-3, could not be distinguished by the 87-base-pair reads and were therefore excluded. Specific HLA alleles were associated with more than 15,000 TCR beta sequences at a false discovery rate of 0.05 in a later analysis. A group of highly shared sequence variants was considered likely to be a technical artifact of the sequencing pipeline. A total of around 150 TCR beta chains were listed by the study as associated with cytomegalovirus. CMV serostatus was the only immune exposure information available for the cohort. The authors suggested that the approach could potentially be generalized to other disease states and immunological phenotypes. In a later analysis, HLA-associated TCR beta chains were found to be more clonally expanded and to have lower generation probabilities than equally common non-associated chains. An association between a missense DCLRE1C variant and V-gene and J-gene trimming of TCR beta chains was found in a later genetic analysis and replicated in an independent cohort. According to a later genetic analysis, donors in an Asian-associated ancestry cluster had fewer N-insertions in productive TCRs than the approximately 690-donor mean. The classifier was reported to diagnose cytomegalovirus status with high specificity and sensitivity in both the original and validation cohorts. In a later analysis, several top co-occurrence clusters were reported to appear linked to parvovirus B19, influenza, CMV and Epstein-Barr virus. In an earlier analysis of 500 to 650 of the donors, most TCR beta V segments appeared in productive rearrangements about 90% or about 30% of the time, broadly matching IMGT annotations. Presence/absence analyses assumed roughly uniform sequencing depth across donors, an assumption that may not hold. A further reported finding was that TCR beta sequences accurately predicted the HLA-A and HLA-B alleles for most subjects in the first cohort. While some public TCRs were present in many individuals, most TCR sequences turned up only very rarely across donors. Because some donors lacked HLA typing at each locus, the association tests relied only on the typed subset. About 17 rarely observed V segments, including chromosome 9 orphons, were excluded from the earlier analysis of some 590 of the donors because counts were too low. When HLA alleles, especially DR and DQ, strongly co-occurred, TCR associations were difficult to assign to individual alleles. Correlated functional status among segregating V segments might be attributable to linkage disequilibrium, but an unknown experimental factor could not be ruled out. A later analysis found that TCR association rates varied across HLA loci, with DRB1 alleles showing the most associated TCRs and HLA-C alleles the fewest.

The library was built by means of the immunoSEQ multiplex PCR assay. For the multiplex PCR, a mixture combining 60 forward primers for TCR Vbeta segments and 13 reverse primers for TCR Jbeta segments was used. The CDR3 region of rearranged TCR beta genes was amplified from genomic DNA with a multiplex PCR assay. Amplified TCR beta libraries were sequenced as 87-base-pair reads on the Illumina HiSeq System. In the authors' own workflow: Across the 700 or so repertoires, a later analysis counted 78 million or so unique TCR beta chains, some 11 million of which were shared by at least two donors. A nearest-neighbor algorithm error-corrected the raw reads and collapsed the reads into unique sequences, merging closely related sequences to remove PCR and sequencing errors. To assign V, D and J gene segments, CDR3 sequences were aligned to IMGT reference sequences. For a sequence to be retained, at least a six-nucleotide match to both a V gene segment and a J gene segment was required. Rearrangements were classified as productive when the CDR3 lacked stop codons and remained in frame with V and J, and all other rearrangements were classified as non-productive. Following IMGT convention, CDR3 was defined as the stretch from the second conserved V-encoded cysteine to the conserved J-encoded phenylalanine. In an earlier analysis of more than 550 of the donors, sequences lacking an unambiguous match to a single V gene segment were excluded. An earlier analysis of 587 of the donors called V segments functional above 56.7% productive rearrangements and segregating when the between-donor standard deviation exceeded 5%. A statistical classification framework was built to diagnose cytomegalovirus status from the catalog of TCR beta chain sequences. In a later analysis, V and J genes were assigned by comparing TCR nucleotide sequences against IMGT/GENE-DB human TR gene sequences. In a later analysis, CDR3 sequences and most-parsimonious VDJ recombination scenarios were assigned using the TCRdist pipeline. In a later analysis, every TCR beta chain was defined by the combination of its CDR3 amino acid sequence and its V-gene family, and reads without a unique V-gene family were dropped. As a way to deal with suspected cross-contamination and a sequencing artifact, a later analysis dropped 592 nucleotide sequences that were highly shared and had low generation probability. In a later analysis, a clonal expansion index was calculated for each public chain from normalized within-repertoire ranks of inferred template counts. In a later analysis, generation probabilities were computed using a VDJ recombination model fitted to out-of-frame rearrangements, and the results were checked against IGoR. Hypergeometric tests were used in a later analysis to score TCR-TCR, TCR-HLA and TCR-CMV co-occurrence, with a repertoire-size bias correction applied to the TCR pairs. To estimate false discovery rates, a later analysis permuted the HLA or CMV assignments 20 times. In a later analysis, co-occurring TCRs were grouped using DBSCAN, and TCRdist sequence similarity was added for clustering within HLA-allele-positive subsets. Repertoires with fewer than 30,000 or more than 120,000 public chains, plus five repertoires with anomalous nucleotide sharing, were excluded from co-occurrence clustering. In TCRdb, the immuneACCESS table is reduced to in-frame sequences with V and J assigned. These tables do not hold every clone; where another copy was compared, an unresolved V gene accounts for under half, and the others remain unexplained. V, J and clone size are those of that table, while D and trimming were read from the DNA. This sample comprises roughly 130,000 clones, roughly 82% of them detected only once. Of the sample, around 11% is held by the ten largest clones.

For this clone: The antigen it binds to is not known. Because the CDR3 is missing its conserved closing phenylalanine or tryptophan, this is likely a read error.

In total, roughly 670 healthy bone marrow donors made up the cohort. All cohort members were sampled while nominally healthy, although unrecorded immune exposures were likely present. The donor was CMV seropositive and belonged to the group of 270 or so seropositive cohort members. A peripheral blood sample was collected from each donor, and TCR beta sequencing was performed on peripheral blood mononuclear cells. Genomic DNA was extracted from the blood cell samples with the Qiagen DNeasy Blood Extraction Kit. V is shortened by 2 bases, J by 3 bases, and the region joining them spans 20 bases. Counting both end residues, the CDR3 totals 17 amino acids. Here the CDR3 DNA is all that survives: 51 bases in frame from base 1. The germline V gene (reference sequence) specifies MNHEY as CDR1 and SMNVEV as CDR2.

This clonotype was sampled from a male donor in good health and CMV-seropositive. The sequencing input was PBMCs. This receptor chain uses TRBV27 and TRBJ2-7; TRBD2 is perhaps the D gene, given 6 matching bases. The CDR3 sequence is CASSLQGAGTNNYEQYL. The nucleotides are TGTGCCAGCAGTTTACAAGGGGCGGGGACGAACAACTACGAGCAGTACCTC.